The rows below give T cell receptor beta chains drawn from one sample of a study of blood T cell repertoires in COVID-19. Profiled with immunoSEQ multiplex PCR; TCRdb holds only in-frame clones, not every one. The sample yields about 300,000 clones, around nine tenths seen once. Material: peripheral blood. These TCRs come from a man between 70 and 80 years old with acute or convalescent COVID-19. Each CDR3 is given with its conserved first and last residue. A D gene is named only where the DNA matches it firmly. Not every row has a clone size; where given, it reads once, few, many or a size class.

>TRBV19|-|TRBJ2-5|-
CASSKAGFTQYF
TGTGCCAGTAGTAAAGCAGGGTTCACCCAGTACTTC
>TRBV11-3|-|TRBJ2-1|TRBD2
CASSLGSAGGGWDEQFF
TGTGCCAGCAGCTTAGGTTCAGCGGGGGGCGGCTGGGATGAGCAGTTCTTC
>TRBV7-9|-|TRBJ2-1|TRBD1
CASTPTGGGSYNEQFF
TGTGCCAGCACCCCCACAGGGGGAGGTTCCTACAATGAGCAGTTCTTC
>TRBV7-8|once|TRBJ2-7|-
CASSLEGDIYYEQYF
TGTGCCAGCAGCTTAGAGGGGGACATATACTACGAGCAGTACTTC
>TRBV10-3|-|TRBJ2-1|TRBD2
CAITRTSGSLYNEQFF
TGTGCCATCACTAGGACTAGCGGGAGTCTCTACAATGAGCAGTTCTTC
>TRBV4-2|-|TRBJ1-2|-
CASSQTGPAGYGYTF
TGTGCCAGCAGCCAGACAGGACCCGCTGGTTATGGCTACACCTTC
>TRBV3-1/TRBV3-2|-|TRBJ1-2|-
CASSPGGYGYTF
TGTGCCAGCAGTCCCGGGGGATATGGCTACACCTTC
>TRBV6-5|-|TRBJ2-5|TRBD2
CASSPRGDGETQYF
TGTGCCAGCAGTCCACGGGGGGATGGAGAGACCCAGTACTTC
>TRBV7-9|-|TRBJ2-5|-
CASSFTRDNQETQYF
TGTGCCAGCAGCTTCACCCGGGACAACCAAGAGACCCAGTACTTC
>TRBV9|-|TRBJ1-6|-
CASSSGRPLGISPLHF
TGTGCCAGCAGCTCCGGACGGCCCCTCGGGATTTCACCCCTCCACTTT
>TRBV10-3|-|TRBJ2-3|TRBD2
CAIAGGVTDTQYF
TGTGCCATTGCGGGGGGGGTGACAGATACGCAGTATTTT
>TRBV19|-|TRBJ2-1|-
CATRSFNEQFF
TGTGCCACCCGGTCCTTCAATGAGCAGTTCTTC
>TRBV6-2/TRBV6-3|-|TRBJ2-1|TRBD2
CASSSPGLAGGEQFF
TGTGCCAGCAGTTCGCCGGGACTAGCGGGAGGTGAGCAGTTCTTC
>TRBV14|-|TRBJ1-1|-
CASSMGRNTEAFF
TGTGCCAGCAGCATGGGCAGAAACACTGAAGCTTTCTTT
>TRBV27|-|TRBJ1-1|-
CAGLRANTEAFF
TGTGCCGGTTTGCGGGCGAACACTGAAGCTTTCTTT
>TRBV29-1|few|TRBJ2-5|-
CSVVMIDSLQETQYF
TGCAGCGTTGTAATGATAGACAGCCTTCAAGAGACCCAGTACTTC
>TRBV11-2|-|TRBJ1-2|-
CASSLIGTGFNYGYTF
TGTGCCAGCAGCTTAATAGGTACAGGCTTTAACTATGGCTACACCTTC
>TRBV7-9|-|TRBJ2-1|TRBD1
CASSAPTGATFSYNEQFF
TGTGCCAGCAGCGCCCCGACAGGGGCAACCTTTTCGTACAATGAGCAGTTCTTC
>TRBV4-1|-|TRBJ2-7|TRBD2
CASSQDLTSGGYEQYF
TGCGCCAGCAGCCAAGATCTAACTAGCGGGGGATACGAGCAGTACTTC
>TRBV6-6|-|TRBJ1-1|TRBD1
CASSYRDRGTEAFF
TGTGCCAGCAGTTACCGGGACAGGGGCACTGAAGCTTTCTTT
>TRBV4-2|-|TRBJ2-5|-
CASSQDPRGGSETQYF
TGTGCCAGCAGCCAAGATCCGAGGGGGGGTAGCGAGACCCAGTACTTC
>TRBV10-1|-|TRBJ1-5|TRBD1
CASRLGQAGPSNQPQHF
TGCGCCAGCAGATTGGGACAGGCGGGGCCTAGCAATCAGCCCCAGCATTTT
>TRBV2|-|TRBJ2-2|-
CASSRGMATNTGELFF
TGTGCCAGCAGTAGGGGGATGGCAACAAACACCGGGGAGCTGTTTTTT
>TRBV7-2|-|TRBJ2-5|-
CASSPTHSQETQYF
TGTGCCAGCAGCCCAACCCACTCTCAAGAGACCCAGTACTTC
>TRBV11-2|-|TRBJ2-1|TRBD2
CASSLRDSGGEYNEQFF
TGTGCCAGCAGCTTACGGGATAGCGGGGGGGAATACAATGAGCAGTTCTTC